This T cell receptor beta chain stems from a study of response to subunit inactivated influenza vaccine. Broader study findings: It was suggested by the authors that few new T cells are recruited by each seasonal influenza vaccination.

This clonotype was counted many times. Its antigen is unidentified. TCRdb fed the RT-PCR reads into MiXCR, producing one record per CDR3 protein. The sample yields roughly 570,000 distinct CDR3 sequences, 14% seen once. Per the germline V gene, CDR1 is KGHDR and CDR2 is SFDVKD. With V trimmed by 3 bases and J by 9 bases, 10 bases remained unmatched. CDR3 length equals 15 residues. Sequences were derived from PBMCs from blood, sampled 12 days after vaccination. This chain joins TRBV24-1 and TRBJ2-1, with 7 bases identical to TRBD1. This receptor was identified in a man aged 45 to 65 who received an inactivated influenza vaccine. The CDR3 nucleotides are TGTGCCACCAGTGATGCCGGGACAGCTAGCACTGAGCAGTTCTTC. Translating it yields CATSDAGTASTEQFF.